The entry below gives a single T cell receptor (beta chain) sequence along with its context. What this receptor recognizes is not known. No much larger clone exists at a distance of one base, and base qualities are not known. The germline V gene supplies CDR1 SGHDT and CDR2 YYEEEE. Counted from cysteine to phenylalanine, this CDR3 has 15 amino acids. Only the CDR3 DNA stays, 45 bases, in frame from base 1. The germline V end is reduced by 4 bases and the J end by 7 bases; junction bases left unmatched: 11. This entry comes from a study of blood T cell repertoires in COVID-19 (dated by TCRdb to the early 2020s). Context from the whole study: Samples covering the acute and convalescent phases of COVID-19 were provided by collaborators in the United States, Italy and Spain. The material from the prospective study consisted of cDNA or gDNA derived from T cells, B-cell-depleted T cells, or PBMCs. Subjects who had been exposed to COVID-19, were actively infected with it, or had recovered from it provided the deeply sampled blood TCRbeta repertoires that made up the dataset. The repertoires were released in a freely available public database meant as a resource for research on the immune response to SARS-CoV-2. The samples were drawn from two sources: the first 160 participants of the ongoing ImmuneRACE study, and 1,000 to 1,500 subjects contributed by 6 global collaborators. Sample metadata almost always included a de-identified subject ID, COVID-19 status, age in years and sex. HLA class I and class II types, where available, came from metadata supplied by the sample provider rather than from assay-based typing.

The immunoSEQ Assay, a bias-controlled multiplex PCR, was used to amplify TCRbeta CDR3 regions from genomic DNA. Under the source paper's analysis protocol: The number of nucleated cells in each sample was estimated from the amplification of reference gene primers within the assay. To quantify the absolute abundance of each unique TCRbeta CDR3 rearrangement, sequence reads were collapsed and filtered. For each sample, productive Simpson clonality was calculated as the square root of Simpson's diversity index over productive rearrangements. The table comes from immuneACCESS by way of TCRdb, which keeps in-frame sequences with V and J called. Part of the clones is missing from these tables; in studies checked, under half for an unresolved V gene and the rest for unknown reasons. The DNA gave D and trimming, while V, J and clone size come from that table. The sample table lists about 360,000 clones, 70% to 90% of them with a count of one. Of the sample, just over 7% is held by the ten largest clones.

In Seattle, one collaborating source enrolled patients while the infection was active and tracked those patients longitudinally over the course of disease. Whole blood was collected in K2EDTA tubes by collaborating institutions according to the institutions' own protocols. For TCRbeta analysis, collaborators shipped samples in one of three forms: frozen whole blood, isolated PBMCs, or DNA extracted from either of those sample types. Summary of the overall study and its limitations: Clinical and demographic metadata were provided uncurated, with the amount varying by source and participant.

The clonotype was recovered from a woman aged 60-75 years with COVID-19, enrolled during active disease. The rearrangement joined TRBV5-6 to TRBJ2-1; 7 junctional bases match TRBD2. The sequencing sample was made of peripheral blood. At the DNA level, the sequence is TGTGCCAGCAGCCCTGCGACTAGCCCCTTTAATGAGCAGTTCTTC. This sequence encodes CASSPATSPFNEQFF.